These 4 T cell receptor beta chains came from one sample sequenced in a study of identical twins (dated by TCRdb to the mid-2010s). The method behind the library was 5' RACE. For sequencing, an Illumina HiSeq 2000 was employed. The public sequencing data were trimmed at Q25 with fastp and processed into clonotypes with MiXCR by TCRdb, which kept only in-frame beta chains. Under each unique CDR3 protein, matching rows form one entry showing the most common genes and DNA. The sample table shows more than 400,000 distinct CDR3 sequences, and about 16% are seen once. The ten largest make up about 0.47% of the sample. These data are also associated with another study on yellow fever vaccine responses in identical twins.

Sequenced: CD4+ T cells sorted from blood. The origin of the receptors is a woman aged 18-29 years in good health.

As concerns this clonotype: Since a much larger clone is just one base distant, this may be a read error. The chain uses TRBV24-1 and TRBJ2-1; D perhaps matches TRBD1 (5 bases). The CDR3 is made up of 15 amino acids. Germline V CDR1 and CDR2: KGHDR, SFDVKD. The CDR3: CATALGQGSYSEQFF. The CDR3 region has the DNA TGTGCCACCGCCTTAGGGCAGGGCTCCTACAGTGAGCAGTTCTTC.

This chain links TRBV20-1 with TRBJ2-6, with a weak D call TRBD1 (5 bases). Looked up from germline, CDR1 is DFQATT and CDR2 is SNEGSKA (reference sequence). CDR3 size: 17 residues. V was pared by 0 bases and J by 0 bases, with 12 bases between. CDR3 sequence reads: CSARDWADSSGANVLTF. The CDR3, as DNA: TGCAGTGCTAGAGATTGGGCCGACAGCTCTGGGGCCAACGTCCTGACTTTC.

The CDR3 DNA sequence: TGTGCCAGCAGCCCGGGGTGGACAGGGTGGGGTCAGCCCCAGCATTTT. Its translation: CASSPGWTGWGQPQHF. The chain carries TRBV7-2 and TRBJ1-5; 8 nucleotides line up with TRBD1. Germline CDR1 and CDR2: SGHTA and FQGNSA. The CDR3 spans 16 residues. Germline trimming cut 5 bases from V and 6 bases from J; bases unmatched to any gene: 12. The entire variable domain, with the rest obtained from reference TRBV7-2 and TRBJ1-5, is as follows: GAGVSQSPSNKVTEKGKDVELRCDPISGHTALYWYRQSLGQGLEFLIYFQGNSAPDKSGLPSDRFSAERTGGSVSTLTIQRTQQEDSAVYLCASSPGWTGWGQPQHFGDGTRLSIL.

The rearrangement joins TRBV7-2 to TRBJ2-7; D remains ambiguous. Trimming pared 4 bases from V and 0 bases from J, leaving 13 bases between. Germline lookup yields CDR1 SGHTA and CDR2 FQGNSA. This CDR3 has 15 residues. The CDR3 coding sequence is TGTGCCAGCAGCTGGCTGGGGTTTGGCTCCTACGAGCAGTACTTC. Protein: CASSWLGFGSYEQYF.